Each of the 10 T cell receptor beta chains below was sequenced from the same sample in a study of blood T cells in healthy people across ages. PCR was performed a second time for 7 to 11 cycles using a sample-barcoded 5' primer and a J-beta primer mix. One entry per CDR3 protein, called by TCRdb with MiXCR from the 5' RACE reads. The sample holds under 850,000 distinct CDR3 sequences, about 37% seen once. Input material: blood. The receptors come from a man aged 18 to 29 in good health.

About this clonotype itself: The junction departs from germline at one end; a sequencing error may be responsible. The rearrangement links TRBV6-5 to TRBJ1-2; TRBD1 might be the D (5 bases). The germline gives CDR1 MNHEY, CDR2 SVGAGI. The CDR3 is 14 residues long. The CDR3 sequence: CASRYSTANYGYTF. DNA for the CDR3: TGTGCCAGCAGGTACTCGACAGCTAACTATGGCTACACCTTC.

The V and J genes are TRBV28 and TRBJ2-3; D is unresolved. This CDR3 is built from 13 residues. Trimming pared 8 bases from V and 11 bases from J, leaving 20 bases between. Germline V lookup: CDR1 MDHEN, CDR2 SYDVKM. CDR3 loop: CASRPPQAPGQYF. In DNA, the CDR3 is TGTGCCAGCCGCCCCCCCCAAGCTCCGGGGCAGTATTTT.

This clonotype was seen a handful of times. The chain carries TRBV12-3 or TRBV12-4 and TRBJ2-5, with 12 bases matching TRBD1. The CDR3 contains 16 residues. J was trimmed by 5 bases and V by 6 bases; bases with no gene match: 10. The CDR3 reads CASRKTGTGGAETQYF. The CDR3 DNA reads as TGTGCCAGCAGGAAAACCGGGACAGGGGGCGCGGAGACCCAGTACTTC.

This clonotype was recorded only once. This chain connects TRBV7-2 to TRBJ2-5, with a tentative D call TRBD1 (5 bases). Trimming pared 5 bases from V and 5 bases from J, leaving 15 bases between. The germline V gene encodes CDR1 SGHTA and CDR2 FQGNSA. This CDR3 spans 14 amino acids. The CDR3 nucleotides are TGTGCCAGCAGCGTTGACCTCAGGGCCGAGACCCAGTACTTC. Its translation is CASSVDLRAETQYF.

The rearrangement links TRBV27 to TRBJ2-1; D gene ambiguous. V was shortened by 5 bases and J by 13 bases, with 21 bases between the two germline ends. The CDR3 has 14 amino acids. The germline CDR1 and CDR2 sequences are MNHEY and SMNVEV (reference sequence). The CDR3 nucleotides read TGTGCCAGCAGTCCCGGGTCATCCCAAGAGACCCAGTTCTTC. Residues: CASSPGSSQETQFF.

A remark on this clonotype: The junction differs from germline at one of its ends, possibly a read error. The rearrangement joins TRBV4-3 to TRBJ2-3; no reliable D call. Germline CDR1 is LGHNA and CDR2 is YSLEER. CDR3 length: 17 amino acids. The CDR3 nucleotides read TGCGCCAGCAGTCAAGATCCCCCCCCCTCCACCACAGATACGCAGTATTTT. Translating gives CASSQDPPPSTTDTQYF.

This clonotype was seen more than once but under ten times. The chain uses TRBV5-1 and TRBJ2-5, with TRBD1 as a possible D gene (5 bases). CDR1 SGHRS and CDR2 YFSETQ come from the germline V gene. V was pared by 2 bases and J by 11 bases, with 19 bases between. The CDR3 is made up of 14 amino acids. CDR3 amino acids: CASSLSGFNLEQYF. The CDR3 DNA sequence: TGCGCCAGCAGCTTATCAGGGTTCAATCTTGAGCAGTACTTC.

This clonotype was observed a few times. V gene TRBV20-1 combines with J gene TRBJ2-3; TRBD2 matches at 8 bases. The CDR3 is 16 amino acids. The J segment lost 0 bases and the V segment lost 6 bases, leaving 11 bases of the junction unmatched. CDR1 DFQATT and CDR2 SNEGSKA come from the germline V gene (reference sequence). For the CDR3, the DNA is TGCAGTGCAACACCTCATAGCGGGGCAAGCACAGATACGCAGTATTTT. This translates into CSATPHSGASTDTQYF.

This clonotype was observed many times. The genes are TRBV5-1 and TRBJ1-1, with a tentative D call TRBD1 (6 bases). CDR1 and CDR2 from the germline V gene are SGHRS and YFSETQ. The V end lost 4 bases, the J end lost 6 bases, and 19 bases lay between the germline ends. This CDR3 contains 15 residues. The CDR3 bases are TGCGCCAGCAGCCCCCGAGGGGGGGGGAATGCTGAAGCTTTCTTT. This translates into CASSPRGGGNAEAFF.

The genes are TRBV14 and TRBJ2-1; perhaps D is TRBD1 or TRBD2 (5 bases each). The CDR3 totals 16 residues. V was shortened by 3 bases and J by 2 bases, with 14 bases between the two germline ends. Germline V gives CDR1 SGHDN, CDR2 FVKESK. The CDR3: CASSHLGRLPYNEQFF. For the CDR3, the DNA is TGTGCCAGCAGCCACCTGGGACGATTACCCTACAATGAGCAGTTCTTC.